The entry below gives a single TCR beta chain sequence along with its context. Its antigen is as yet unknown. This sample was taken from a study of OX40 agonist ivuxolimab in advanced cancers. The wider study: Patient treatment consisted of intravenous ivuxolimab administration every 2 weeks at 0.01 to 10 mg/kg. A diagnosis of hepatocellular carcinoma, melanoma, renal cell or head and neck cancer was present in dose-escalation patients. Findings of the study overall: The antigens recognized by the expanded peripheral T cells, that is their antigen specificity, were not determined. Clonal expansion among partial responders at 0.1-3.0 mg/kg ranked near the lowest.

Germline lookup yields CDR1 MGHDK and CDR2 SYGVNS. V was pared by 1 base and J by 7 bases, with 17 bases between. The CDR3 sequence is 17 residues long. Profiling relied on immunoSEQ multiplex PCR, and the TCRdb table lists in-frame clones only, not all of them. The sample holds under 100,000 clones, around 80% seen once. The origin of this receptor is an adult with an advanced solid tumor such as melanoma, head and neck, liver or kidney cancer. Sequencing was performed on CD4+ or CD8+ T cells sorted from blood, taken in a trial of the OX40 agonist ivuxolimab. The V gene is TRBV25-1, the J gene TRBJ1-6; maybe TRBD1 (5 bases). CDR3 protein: CASSESWTSQGNSPLHF. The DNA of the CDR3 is TGTGCCAGCAGTGAATCATGGACGAGCCAGGGAAATTCACCCCTCCACTTT.